This TCR beta chain was sequenced in a study of regulatory T cells in long-lasting Graves disease. Time point noted: persistent/refractory GD, antithyroid drugs over 5 years with positive TRAb. PBMC RNA was the source of the TCR library. Arm-PCR with iRepertoire HTBI primers amplified the CDR3 regions for these TCR beta libraries. TCRdb passed the multiplex PCR reads through MiXCR, listing each CDR3 protein once. The sample includes around 340,000 distinct CDR3 sequences, roughly a fifth of them seen just once. This CDR3 contains 14 residues. Germline V CDR1 and CDR2: SGHAT, FQNNGV. Trimming removed 5 bases at V and 4 bases at J, with 9 bases between.

Material: peripheral blood mononuclear cells (PBMCs), obtained when the disease was refractory, from a patient treated with antithyroid drugs. The chain combines TRBV11-2 with TRBJ1-6; weak D call: TRBD1 (5 bases). This TCR was sampled from a female donor with Graves disease. The CDR3 region is CASSPDRYNSPLHF. In nucleotides, the CDR3 is TGTGCCAGCAGCCCTGACAGATATAATTCACCCCTCCACTTT.